The 15 T cell receptor beta chains in this list originate from one sample, sequenced in a study of T cell repertoires in cytomegalovirus infection. From the reads, TCRdb called clonotypes with MiXCR, one entry per CDR3 protein. The table records roughly 200,000 distinct CDR3 sequences, about a sixth of them present only once. The specimen was CD8+ T cells from PBMCs. These receptors all come from a human donor in good health (CMV status not recorded). Some clones in this sample may be carry-over from other donors' samples.

This clonotype has a handful of counts. The V and J genes are TRBV12-3 or TRBV12-4 and TRBJ2-7; D is ambiguous. This CDR3 has 13 amino acids. V was trimmed by 6 bases and J by 2 bases, leaving 11 bases between them. The CDR3 DNA reads as TGTGCCAGCAGCTCCCGGTCCCCCTACGAGCAGTACTTC. This sequence encodes CASSSRSPYEQYF.

This clonotype was observed a handful of times. The chain links TRBV7-2 to TRBJ2-1; D is possibly TRBD1 (5 bases). This CDR3 has 13 residues. The germline CDR1 and CDR2 sequences are SGHTA and FQGNSA. Trimming shortened V by 2 bases and J by 8 bases, and 10 bases separated the two germline ends. The CDR3 DNA reads as TGTGCCAGCAGCTTAAACTGGGGCGATGAGCAGTTCTTC. Its translation is CASSLNWGDEQFF.

CDR3 amino acids: CASSSGTLAKNIQYF. Written as DNA, the CDR3 is TGTGCCAGCAGCTCCGGGACATTAGCCAAAAACATTCAGTACTTC. This chain links TRBV7-6 with TRBJ2-4, with D possibly matching TRBD1 (6 bases). Trimming pared 4 bases from V and 0 bases from J, leaving 10 bases between. The V gene's germline CDR1 is SGHVS and CDR2 FNYEAQ. The length of the CDR3 is 15 residues.

The sample holds a few counts of this clonotype. The chain is built from TRBV18 and TRBJ2-1; D may be TRBD1 or TRBD2 (5 bases each). This CDR3 has 15 residues. Looked up from germline, CDR1 is KGHSH and CDR2 is LQKENI. V lost 2 bases, J lost 2 bases, and 10 bases lay in between. Here the CDR3 reads CASSPRGVAYNEQFF. CDR3 sequence (DNA): TGTGCCAGCTCACCAAGGGGAGTCGCCTACAATGAGCAGTTCTTC.

This clonotype was picked up a small number of times. V is TRBV7-9 and J is TRBJ2-2; D remains unclear. CDR1 is SEHNR, CDR2 FQNEAQ, per germline (reference sequence). V was trimmed by 1 base and J by 11 bases, leaving 11 bases between them. The CDR3 runs 13 residues. CDR3: CASSLGWKDELFF. In nucleotides, the CDR3 is TGTGCCAGCAGCTTAGGTTGGAAAGACGAGCTGTTTTTT.

The chain is built from TRBV7-9 and TRBJ1-1; D uncertain. This CDR3 comprises 16 residues. V lost 1 base and J 0 bases, leaving 12 bases between the germline ends. From germline, CDR1 is SEHNR and CDR2 FQNEAQ (reference sequence). The CDR3 DNA sequence: TGTGCCAGCAGCTTAGGGCCGATAACCATGAACACTGAAGCTTTCTTT. Its translation is CASSLGPITMNTEAFF.

In this sample, this clonotype turned up a few times. This rearrangement joins TRBV29-1 to TRBJ2-1; 11 bases agree with TRBD2. Germline trimming cut 6 bases from V and 2 bases from J; bases unmatched to any gene: 3. The length of the CDR3 is 14 residues. Germline-derived CDR1 and CDR2 are SQVTM and ANQGSEA. The CDR3 reads CSVIAGGPYNEQFF. The DNA of the CDR3 is TGCAGCGTGATAGCGGGGGGGCCCTACAATGAGCAGTTCTTC.

This clonotype was found a few times. The chain recombines TRBV6-2 or TRBV6-3 with TRBJ2-2; 9 nucleotides agree with TRBD2. After removal of 6 bases from V and 4 bases from J, the junction contained 6 bases not matched to a gene. The germline V gene has CDR1 MNHEY and CDR2 SVGEGT. CDR3 length: 15 residues. The CDR3 reads CASSQSGGFTGELFF. For the CDR3, the DNA is TGTGCCAGCAGCCAGAGCGGGGGGTTCACCGGGGAGCTGTTTTTT.

This clonotype was counted a few times. The V and J genes are TRBV7-9 and TRBJ2-5; tentatively, D is TRBD2 (5 bases). Trimming removed 5 bases at V and 4 bases at J, with 14 bases between. The CDR3 totals 14 residues. Germline V lookup: CDR1 SEHNR, CDR2 FQNEAQ (reference sequence). The CDR3 DNA sequence: TGTGCCAGCAGCGTCGGCCCCGAGGGAGAGACCCAGTACTTC. This sequence encodes CASSVGPEGETQYF.

V is TRBV4-1 and J is TRBJ1-2; D might be TRBD1 (5 bases). Trimming cost V 1 base and J 8 bases, with 17 bases left between them. Per the germline V gene, CDR1 is MGHRA and CDR2 is YSYEKL. The CDR3 sequence is 15 residues long. CDR3: CASSQGIPGLRGYTF. The CDR3 nucleotides read TGCGCCAGCAGCCAAGGTATTCCAGGGTTGAGAGGCTACACCTTC.

Notes on this clonotype: A clone one base away is much larger, so this may be a read error. The chain combines TRBV12-3 or TRBV12-4 with TRBJ2-2; D uncertain. V dropped 1 base and J dropped 4 bases, with 4 bases sitting between them. This CDR3 is 13 amino acids long. The CDR3 loop is CASSLDGTGELFF. The CDR3 region has the DNA TGTGCCAGCAGTTTAGACGGCACCGGGGAGCTGTTTTTT.

The V call is TRBV7-8, the J call TRBJ2-7, with 11 nucleotides matching TRBD2. With V trimmed by 1 base and J by 2 bases, 4 bases remained unmatched. Germline CDR1 reads SGHVS; CDR2 reads FQNEAQ. The CDR3 contains 16 residues. The CDR3 loop is CASSLETSGGTYEQYF. CDR3 bases: TGTGCCAGCAGCTTAGAAACTAGCGGGGGCACCTACGAGCAGTACTTC.

This clonotype was seen once. This sequence joins TRBV20-1 and TRBJ2-7, with D maybe TRBD1 (7 bases). The germline V gene encodes CDR1 DFQATT and CDR2 SNEGSKA (reference sequence). Trimming removed 0 bases at V and 2 bases at J, with 14 bases between. The CDR3 loop spans 15 amino acids. This CDR3 is CSARDLQGGPYEQYF. CDR3 bases: TGCAGTGCTAGAGATCTCCAGGGGGGCCCCTACGAGCAGTACTTC.

The chain carries TRBV28 and TRBJ2-1, with 9 bases aligning to TRBD1. Germline V gene lookup returns CDR1 MDHEN and CDR2 SYDVKM. After removal of 10 bases from V and 4 bases from J, the junction contained 20 bases not matched to a gene. The CDR3 has 18 amino acids. The CDR3 region has the DNA TGTGCCATCGAAAGTGGGCCCCCGGGACAGGGAACTTACAATGAGCAGTTCTTC. Its protein is CAIESGPPGQGTYNEQFF.

The chain links TRBV12-3 or TRBV12-4 to TRBJ2-7; D not resolved. Trimming removed 6 bases at V and 6 bases at J, with 12 bases between. The CDR3 totals 12 residues. CDR3 sequence (DNA): TGTGCCAGCAGCTTACCAACAGCCGAGCAGTACTTC. Protein product: CASSLPTAEQYF.